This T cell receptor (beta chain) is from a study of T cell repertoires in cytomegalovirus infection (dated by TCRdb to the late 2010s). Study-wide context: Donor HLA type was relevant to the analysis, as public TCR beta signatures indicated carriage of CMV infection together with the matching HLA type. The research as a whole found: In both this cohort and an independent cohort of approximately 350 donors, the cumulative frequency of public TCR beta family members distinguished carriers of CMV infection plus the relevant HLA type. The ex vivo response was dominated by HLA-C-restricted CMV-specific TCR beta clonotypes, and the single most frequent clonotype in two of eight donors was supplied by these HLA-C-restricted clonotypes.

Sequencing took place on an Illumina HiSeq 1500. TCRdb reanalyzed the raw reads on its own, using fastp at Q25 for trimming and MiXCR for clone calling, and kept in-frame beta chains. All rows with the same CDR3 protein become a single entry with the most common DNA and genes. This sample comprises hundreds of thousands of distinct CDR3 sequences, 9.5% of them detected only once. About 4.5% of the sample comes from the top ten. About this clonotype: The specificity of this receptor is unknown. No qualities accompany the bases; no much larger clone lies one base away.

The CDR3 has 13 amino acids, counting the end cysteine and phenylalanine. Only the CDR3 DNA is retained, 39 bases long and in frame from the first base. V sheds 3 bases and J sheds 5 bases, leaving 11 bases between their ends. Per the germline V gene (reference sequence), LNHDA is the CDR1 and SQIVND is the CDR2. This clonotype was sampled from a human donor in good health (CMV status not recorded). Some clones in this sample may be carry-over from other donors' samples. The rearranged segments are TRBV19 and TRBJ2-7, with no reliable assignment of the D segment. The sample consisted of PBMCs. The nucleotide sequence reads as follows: TGTGCCAGTAGTATCCAGGTCCCCGACGAGCAGTACTTC. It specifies CASSIQVPDEQYF.